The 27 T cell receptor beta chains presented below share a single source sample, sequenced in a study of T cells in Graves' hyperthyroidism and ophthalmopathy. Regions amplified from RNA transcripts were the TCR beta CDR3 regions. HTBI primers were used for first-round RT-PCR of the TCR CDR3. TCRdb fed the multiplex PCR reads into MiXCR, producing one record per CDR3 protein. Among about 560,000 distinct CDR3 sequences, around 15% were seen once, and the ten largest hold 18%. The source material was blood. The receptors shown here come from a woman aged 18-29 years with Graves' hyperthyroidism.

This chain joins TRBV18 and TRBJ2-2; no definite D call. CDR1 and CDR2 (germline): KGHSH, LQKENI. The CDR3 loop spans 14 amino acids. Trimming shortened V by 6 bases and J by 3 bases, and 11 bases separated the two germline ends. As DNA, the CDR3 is TGTGCCAGCTCGCGCAGTGGGGACACCGGGGAGCTGTTTTTT. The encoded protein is CASSRSGDTGELFF. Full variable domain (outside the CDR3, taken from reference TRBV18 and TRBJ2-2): NAGVMQNPRHLVRRRGQEARLRCSPMKGHSHVYWYRQLPEEGLKFMVYLQKENIIDESGMPKERFSAEFPKEGPSILRIQQVVRGDSAAYFCASSRSGDTGELFFGEGSRLTVL.

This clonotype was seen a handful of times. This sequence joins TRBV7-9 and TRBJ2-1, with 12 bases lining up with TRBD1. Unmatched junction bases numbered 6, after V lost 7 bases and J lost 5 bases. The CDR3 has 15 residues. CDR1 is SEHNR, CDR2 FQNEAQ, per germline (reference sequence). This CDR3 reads CASTSGQGANNEQFF. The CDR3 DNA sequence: TGTGCCAGCACCTCGGGACAGGGGGCAAACAATGAGCAGTTCTTC.

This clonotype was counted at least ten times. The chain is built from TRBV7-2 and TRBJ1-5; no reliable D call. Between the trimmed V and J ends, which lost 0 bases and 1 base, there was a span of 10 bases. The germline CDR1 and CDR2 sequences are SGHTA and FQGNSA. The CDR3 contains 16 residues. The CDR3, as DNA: TGTGCCAGCAGCTTAGCGCCCTTAGGCAGCAATCAGCCCCAGCATTTT. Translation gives CASSLAPLGSNQPQHF. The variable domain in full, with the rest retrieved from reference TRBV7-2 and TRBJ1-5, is GAGVSQSPSNKVTEKGKDVELRCDPISGHTALYWYRQSLGQGLEFLIYFQGNSAPDKSGLPSDRFSAERTGGSVSTLTIQRTQQEDSAVYLCASSLAPLGSNQPQHFGDGTRLSIL.

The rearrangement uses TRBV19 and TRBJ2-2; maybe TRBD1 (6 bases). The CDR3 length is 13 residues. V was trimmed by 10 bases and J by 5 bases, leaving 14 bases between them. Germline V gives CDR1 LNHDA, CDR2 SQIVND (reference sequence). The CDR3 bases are TGTGCCACCCGTAACAGGGAAACCGGGGAGCTGTTTTTT. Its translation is CATRNRETGELFF. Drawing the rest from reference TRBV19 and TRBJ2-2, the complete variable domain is DGGITQSPKYLFRKEGQNVTLSCEQNLNHDAMYWYRQDPGQGLRLIYYSQIVNDFQKGDIAEGYSVSREKKESFPLTVTSAQKNPTAFYLCATRNRETGELFFGEGSRLTVL.

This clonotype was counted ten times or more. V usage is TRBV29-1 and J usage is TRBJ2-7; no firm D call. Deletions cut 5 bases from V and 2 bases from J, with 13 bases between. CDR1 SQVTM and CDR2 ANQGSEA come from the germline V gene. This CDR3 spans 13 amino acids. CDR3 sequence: CSVLQETPYEQYF. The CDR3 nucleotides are TGCAGCGTTCTTCAAGAAACCCCCTACGAGCAGTACTTC.

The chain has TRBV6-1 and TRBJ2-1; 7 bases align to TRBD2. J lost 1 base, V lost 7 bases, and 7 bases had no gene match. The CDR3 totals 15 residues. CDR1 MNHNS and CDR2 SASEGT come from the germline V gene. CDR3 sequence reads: CASTTGLGSYNEQFF. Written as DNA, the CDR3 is TGTGCCAGCACTACAGGACTAGGATCCTACAATGAGCAGTTCTTC.

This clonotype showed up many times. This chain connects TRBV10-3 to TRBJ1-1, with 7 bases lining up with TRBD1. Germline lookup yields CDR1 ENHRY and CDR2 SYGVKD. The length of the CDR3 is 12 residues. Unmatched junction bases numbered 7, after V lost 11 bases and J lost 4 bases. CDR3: CAADRDGTEAFF. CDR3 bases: TGTGCCGCCGACAGGGACGGCACTGAAGCTTTCTTT.

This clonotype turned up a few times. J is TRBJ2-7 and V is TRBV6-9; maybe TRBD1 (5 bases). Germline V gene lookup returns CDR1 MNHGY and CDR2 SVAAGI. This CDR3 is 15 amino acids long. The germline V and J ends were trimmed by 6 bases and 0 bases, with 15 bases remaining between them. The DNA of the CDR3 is TGTGCCAGCAGATTAAACTCGGACAACTCCTACGAGCAGTACTTC. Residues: CASRLNSDNSYEQYF.

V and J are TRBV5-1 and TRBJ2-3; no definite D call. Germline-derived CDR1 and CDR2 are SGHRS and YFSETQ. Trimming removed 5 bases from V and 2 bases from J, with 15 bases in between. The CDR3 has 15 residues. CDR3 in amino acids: CASRDNLDPTDTQYF. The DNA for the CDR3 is TGCGCCAGCAGGGATAATCTAGACCCCACAGATACGCAGTATTTT.

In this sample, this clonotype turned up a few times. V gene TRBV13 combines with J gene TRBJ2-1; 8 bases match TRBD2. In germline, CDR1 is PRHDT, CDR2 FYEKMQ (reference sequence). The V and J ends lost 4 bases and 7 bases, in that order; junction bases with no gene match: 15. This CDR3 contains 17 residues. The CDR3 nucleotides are TGTGCCAGCAGCTCCCCGAGACGGGGGGGCCGGTCGAATGAGCAGTTCTTC. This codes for CASSSPRRGGRSNEQFF.

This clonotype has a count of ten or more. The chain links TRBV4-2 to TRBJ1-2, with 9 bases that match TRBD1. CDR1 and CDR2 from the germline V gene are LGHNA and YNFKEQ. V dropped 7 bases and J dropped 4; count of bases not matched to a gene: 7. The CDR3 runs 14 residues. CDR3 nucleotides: TGTGCCAGCAACCCGGGACAGGGCGTCTATGGCTACACCTTC. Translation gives CASNPGQGVYGYTF.

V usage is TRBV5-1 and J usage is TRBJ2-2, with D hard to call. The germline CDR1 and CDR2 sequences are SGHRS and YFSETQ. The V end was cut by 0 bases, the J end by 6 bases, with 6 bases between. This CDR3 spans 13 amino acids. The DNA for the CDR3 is TGCGCCAGCAGCTTGGTTCAGCCCGGGGAGCTGTTTTTT. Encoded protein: CASSLVQPGELFF.

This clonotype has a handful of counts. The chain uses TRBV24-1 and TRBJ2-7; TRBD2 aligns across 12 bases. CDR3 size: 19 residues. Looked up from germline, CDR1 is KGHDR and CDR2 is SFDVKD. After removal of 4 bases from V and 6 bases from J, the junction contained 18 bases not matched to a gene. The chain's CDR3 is CATSDGTLAGGPWIVEQYF. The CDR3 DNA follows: TGTGCCACCAGTGACGGAACCCTAGCGGGAGGGCCTTGGATCGTCGAGCAGTACTTC.

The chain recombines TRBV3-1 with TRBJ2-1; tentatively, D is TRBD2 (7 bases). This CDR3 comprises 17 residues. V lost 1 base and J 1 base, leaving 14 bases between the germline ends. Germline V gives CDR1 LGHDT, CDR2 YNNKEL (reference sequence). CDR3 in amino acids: CASSQAGGGRSYNEQFF. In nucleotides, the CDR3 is TGTGCCAGCAGCCAAGCCGGGGGCGGGAGATCCTACAATGAGCAGTTCTTC.

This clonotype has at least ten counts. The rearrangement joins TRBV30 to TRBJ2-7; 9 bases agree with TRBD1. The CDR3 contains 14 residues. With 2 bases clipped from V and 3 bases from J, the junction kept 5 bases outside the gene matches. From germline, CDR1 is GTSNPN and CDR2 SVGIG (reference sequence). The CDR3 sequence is CAWSTGTGSYEQYF. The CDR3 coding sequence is TGTGCCTGGAGTACCGGGACAGGGAGCTACGAGCAGTACTTC.

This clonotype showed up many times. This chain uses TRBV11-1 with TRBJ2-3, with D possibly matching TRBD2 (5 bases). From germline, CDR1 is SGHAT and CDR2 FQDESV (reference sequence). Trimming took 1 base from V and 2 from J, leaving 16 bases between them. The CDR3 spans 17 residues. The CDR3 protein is CASSLGRTEPNTDTQYF. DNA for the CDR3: TGTGCCAGCAGCTTAGGTCGGACTGAACCTAACACAGATACGCAGTATTTT.

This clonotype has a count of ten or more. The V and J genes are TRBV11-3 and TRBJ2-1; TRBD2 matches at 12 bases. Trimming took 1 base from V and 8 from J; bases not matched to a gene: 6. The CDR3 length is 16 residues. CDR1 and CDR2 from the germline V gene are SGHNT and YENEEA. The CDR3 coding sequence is TGTGCCAGCAGCTTAGCCCTAGCGGGGGGGCCGGATGAGCAGTTCTTC. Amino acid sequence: CASSLALAGGPDEQFF.

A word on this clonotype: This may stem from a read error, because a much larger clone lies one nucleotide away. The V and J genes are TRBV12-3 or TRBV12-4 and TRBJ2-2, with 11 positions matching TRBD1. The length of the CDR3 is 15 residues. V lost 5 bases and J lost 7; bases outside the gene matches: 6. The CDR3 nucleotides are TGTGCCAGCAGTCCCCGGGACAGGGGGATCGGGGAGCTGTTTTTT. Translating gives CASSPRDRGIGELFF.

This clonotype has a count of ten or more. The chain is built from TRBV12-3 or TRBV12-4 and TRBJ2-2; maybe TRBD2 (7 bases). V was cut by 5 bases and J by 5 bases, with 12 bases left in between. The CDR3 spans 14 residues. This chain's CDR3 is CASSHREGTGELFF. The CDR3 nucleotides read TGTGCCAGCAGTCACAGGGAGGGGACCGGGGAGCTGTTTTTT.

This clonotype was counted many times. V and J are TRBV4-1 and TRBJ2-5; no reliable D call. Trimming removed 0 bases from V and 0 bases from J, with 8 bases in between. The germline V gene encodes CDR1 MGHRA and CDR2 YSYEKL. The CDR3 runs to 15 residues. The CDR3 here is CASSQDPEDQETQYF. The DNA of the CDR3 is TGCGCCAGCAGCCAAGATCCCGAAGACCAAGAGACCCAGTACTTC.

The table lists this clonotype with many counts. The CDR3, as DNA: TGCAGTGCTAGAGGATATAGCGGGAGAGGGAACATTCAGTACTTC. Translation gives CSARGYSGRGNIQYF. The chain is built from TRBV20-1 and TRBJ2-4; 9 positions agree with TRBD2. The CDR3 runs 15 residues. V was clipped by 1 base and J by 7 bases; unmatched bases: 8. Germline V CDR1 and CDR2: DFQATT, SNEGSKA (reference sequence).

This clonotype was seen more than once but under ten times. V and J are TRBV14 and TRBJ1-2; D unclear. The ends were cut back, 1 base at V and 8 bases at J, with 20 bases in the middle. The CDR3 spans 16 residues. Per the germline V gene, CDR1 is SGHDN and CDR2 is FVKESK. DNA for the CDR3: TGTGCCAGCAGCCAAGGGGCGGGCATCCCTATACGCGGCTACACCTTC. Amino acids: CASSQGAGIPIRGYTF.

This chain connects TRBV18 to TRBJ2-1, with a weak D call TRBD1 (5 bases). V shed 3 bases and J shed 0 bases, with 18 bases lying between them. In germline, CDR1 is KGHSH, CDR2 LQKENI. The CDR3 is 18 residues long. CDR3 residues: CASSPLSTQGGSYNEQFF. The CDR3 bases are TGTGCCAGCTCACCTTTGTCAACTCAGGGTGGCTCCTACAATGAGCAGTTCTTC.

CDR3 in DNA: TGTGCCAGCAGTGAAAACCCGGACAAGTTTTCCTACGAGCAGTACTTC. Protein sequence: CASSENPDKFSYEQYF. J is TRBJ2-7 and V is TRBV6-1; tentative D call: TRBD1 (5 bases). Germline V lookup: CDR1 MNHNS, CDR2 SASEGT. The CDR3 extends over 16 amino acids. Trimming stripped 2 bases from V and 1 base from J, with 15 bases between.

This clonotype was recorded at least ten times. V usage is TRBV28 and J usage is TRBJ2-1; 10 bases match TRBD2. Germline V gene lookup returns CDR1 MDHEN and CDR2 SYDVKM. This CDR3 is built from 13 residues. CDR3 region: CGSRSGRDSEQFF. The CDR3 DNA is TGTGGTTCGAGGAGCGGGAGGGACAGTGAGCAGTTCTTC.

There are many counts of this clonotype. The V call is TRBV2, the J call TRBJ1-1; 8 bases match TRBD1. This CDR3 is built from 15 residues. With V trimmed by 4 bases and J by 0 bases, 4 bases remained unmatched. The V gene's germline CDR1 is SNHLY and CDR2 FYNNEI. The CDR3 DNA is TGTGCCAGCAGTGTTATGGGACAGGTGAACACTGAAGCTTTCTTT. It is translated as CASSVMGQVNTEAFF.

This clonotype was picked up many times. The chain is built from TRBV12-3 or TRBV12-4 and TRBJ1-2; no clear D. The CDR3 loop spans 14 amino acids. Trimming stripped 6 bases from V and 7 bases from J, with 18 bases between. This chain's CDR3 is CASSPRTTIPGYTF. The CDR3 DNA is TGTGCCAGCAGCCCTCGGACTACCATCCCTGGCTACACCTTC.